One sample yielded the 32 T cell receptor beta chains listed below, sequenced in a study of cytomegalovirus exposure and HLA in healthy donors. PCR primers comprised 60 Vbeta and 13 Jbeta primers. Profiling relied on immunoSEQ multiplex PCR, and the TCRdb table lists in-frame clones only, not all of them. The data contain 150,000 to 200,000 clones, 70% to 90% of them singletons. Sequencing input: PBMCs. The receptors were sampled from a woman aged 18-29 years in good health and CMV-seropositive.

This clone was seen just once. V usage is TRBV6-1 and J usage is TRBJ2-1, with 10 positions matching TRBD2. The germline V gene encodes CDR1 MNHNS and CDR2 SASEGT. The CDR3 contains 18 residues. V lost 3 bases to trimming and J lost 5 bases; unmatched junction nucleotides: 13. CDR3: CASSDNGIAGGRDNEQFF. Written as DNA, the CDR3 is TGTGCCAGCAGTGACAACGGGATAGCGGGGGGCAGGGACAATGAGCAGTTCTTC.

This chain connects TRBV6-5 to TRBJ1-5; D call uncertain. This CDR3 has 12 residues. Germline V CDR1 and CDR2: MNHEY, SVGAGI. Trimming took 5 bases from V and 5 from J, leaving 7 bases between them. The CDR3 sequence: CASSKRDQPQHF. CDR3 in DNA: TGTGCCAGCAGTAAGAGGGATCAGCCCCAGCATTTT.

This chain links TRBV9 with TRBJ2-6; 12 nucleotides match TRBD2. The J segment lost 4 bases and the V segment lost 0 bases, leaving 5 bases of the junction unmatched. In germline, CDR1 is SGDLS, CDR2 YYNGEE. This CDR3 is 18 amino acids long. The CDR3 nucleotides are TGTGCCAGCAGCGTAGGACTAGCGGGAGATATCGGGGCCAACGTCCTGACTTTC. Its translation is CASSVGLAGDIGANVLTF.

The count of this clone is one. The CDR3 sequence is CASSPQGRAETQYF. The DNA of the CDR3 is TGTGCCAGCAGCCCCCAGGGGAGGGCCGAGACCCAGTACTTC. The V and J genes are TRBV9 and TRBJ2-5, with D possibly TRBD2 on 7 matching bases. There are 14 residues in the CDR3. Germline V CDR1 and CDR2: SGDLS, YYNGEE. Trimming removed 4 bases at V and 5 bases at J, with 15 bases between.

The genes are TRBV29-1 and TRBJ1-2; tentatively, D is TRBD1 (6 bases). The V end was cut by 4 bases, the J end by 7 bases, with 16 bases between. Germline assignment: CDR1 SQVTM and CDR2 ANQGSEA. The CDR3 consists of 13 residues. CDR3 sequence: CSVVVAGASGYTF. In DNA, the CDR3 is TGCAGCGTTGTAGTGGCAGGGGCTAGTGGCTACACCTTC.

The chain uses TRBV19 and TRBJ2-7, with a possible D match to TRBD1 (6 bases). The CDR3 is 15 amino acids. The V end lost 1 base, the J end lost 3 bases, and 13 bases lay between the germline ends. The V gene's germline CDR1 is LNHDA and CDR2 SQIVND (reference sequence). For the CDR3, the DNA is TGTGCCAGTAGTATAGCAACAGGGAGCCGCTACGAGCAGTACTTC. It translates to CASSIATGSRYEQYF.

The rearrangement uses TRBV5-6 and TRBJ2-3; 10 bases map to TRBD1. The CDR3 loop spans 16 amino acids. V lost 3 bases, J lost 5 bases, and 9 bases stayed unmatched. CDR1 is SGHDT and CDR2 is YYEEEE in the germline V gene. The CDR3 DNA is TGTGCCAGCAGCTGGGGGGCGACAGGGGGCGGAGATACGCAGTATTTT. Its translation: CASSWGATGGGDTQYF.

The chain joins TRBV7-9 to TRBJ1-6; D perhaps matches TRBD1 (5 bases). Germline-derived CDR1 and CDR2 are SEHNR and FQNEAQ (reference sequence). The CDR3 length is 14 residues. V was clipped by 6 bases and J by 9 bases, with 15 bases between them. CDR3 DNA sequence: TGTGCCAGCAGTGGGGAGGGGCAATTTTCACCCCTCCACTTT. Encoded protein: CASSGEGQFSPLHF.

CDR3: CASSLNRFYNSPLHF. CDR3 sequence (DNA): TGCGCCAGCAGCTTGAACAGATTTTATAATTCACCCCTCCACTTT. The chain links TRBV5-1 to TRBJ1-6; D uncertain. The germline V gene encodes CDR1 SGHRS and CDR2 YFSETQ. Trimming shortened V by 1 base and J by 4 bases, and 9 bases separated the two germline ends. This CDR3 spans 15 amino acids.

The chain employs TRBV21-1 and TRBJ2-1; the table's D call, TRBD2, was not checked against the DNA. TRBV21-1 is labeled a pseudogene. The length of the CDR3 is 17 residues. For the CDR3, the DNA is TGTGCCAGCAGCACCAGACTAGCGGGGGGTAACTACAATGAGCAGTTCTTC. This encodes CASSTRLAGGNYNEQFF.

This sequence joins TRBV16 and TRBJ1-1, with D possibly matching TRBD1 (5 bases). The length of the CDR3 is 13 residues. Germline CDR1 KGHSY, CDR2 FQNENV. V lost 4 bases and J lost 7, with 13 bases in between. This chain's CDR3 is CASSLDRGFEAFF. The CDR3, as DNA: TGTGCCAGCAGCCTTGATAGGGGATTTGAAGCTTTCTTT.

This sequence joins TRBV29-1 and TRBJ1-4; weak D call: TRBD1 (6 bases). From germline, CDR1 is SQVTM and CDR2 ANQGSEA. This CDR3 is 14 amino acids long. With 3 bases removed from V and 9 bases from J, the gap between germline ends came to 17 bases. The CDR3 here is CSVDLSGDTQKLFF. In nucleotides, the CDR3 is TGCAGCGTTGACCTATCAGGGGACACGCAAAAACTGTTTTTT.

The rearrangement uses TRBV6-5 and TRBJ1-2; 7 nucleotides match TRBD1. The CDR3 length is 14 residues. Unmatched junction bases numbered 7, after V lost 5 bases and J lost 4 bases. In germline, CDR1 is MNHEY, CDR2 SVGAGI. The CDR3 DNA follows: TGTGCCAGCAGTCCTCCGACAGGGCCCTATGGCTACACCTTC. Translating it yields CASSPPTGPYGYTF.

Written as DNA, the CDR3 is TGTGCCAGCAGCCCCGGTGGAAGAGGTACTGAAGCTTTCTTT. As protein: CASSPGGRGTEAFF. V is TRBV28 and J is TRBJ1-1; D is undetermined. In germline, CDR1 is MDHEN, CDR2 SYDVKM. V gave up 6 bases and J gave up 5 bases, with 16 bases separating them. The CDR3 is 14 amino acids.

The V call is TRBV28, the J call TRBJ1-2; 7 bases are a match to TRBD1. This CDR3 has 16 residues. Germline trimming cut 7 bases from V and 4 bases from J; bases unmatched to any gene: 15. CDR1 is MDHEN, CDR2 SYDVKM, per germline. The CDR3 DNA reads as TGTGCCAGCACCAACGGACAGGCCGGGGGTTTCTATGGCTACACCTTC. Its translation: CASTNGQAGGFYGYTF.

V gene TRBV30 combines with J gene TRBJ2-2; a weak D match, TRBD2 (6 bases). Trimming took off 0 bases at V and 6 bases at J, with 14 bases between the two ends. The CDR3 covers 15 residues. Germline CDR1 and CDR2: GTSNPN and SVGIG (reference sequence). The CDR3 here is CAWSVRRGSPGELFF. The CDR3, as DNA: TGTGCCTGGAGTGTGAGACGGGGGAGTCCCGGGGAGCTGTTTTTT.

V is TRBV28 and J is TRBJ1-5; no firm D call. The CDR3 runs to 15 residues. The V end lost 4 bases, the J end lost 5 bases, and 15 bases lay between the germline ends. Germline-derived CDR1 and CDR2 are MDHEN and SYDVKM. This CDR3 is CASSSPELLYQPQHF. CDR3 DNA: TGTGCCAGCAGTTCCCCGGAGTTGTTATATCAGCCCCAGCATTTT. The entire variable domain, with the rest obtained from reference TRBV28 and TRBJ1-5, is as follows: DVKVTQSSRYLVKRTGEKVFLECVQDMDHENMFWYRQDPGLGLRLIYFSYDVKMKEKGDIPEGYSVSREKKERFSLILESASTNQTSMYLCASSSPELLYQPQHFGDGTRLSIL.

This clone came up a few times. The DNA is omitted, as the CDR3 cannot be located on it reliably, and the CDR3 follows TCRdb's listing. The genes are TRBV29-1 and TRBJ2-1; the table calls TRBD1, which could not be checked here. Germline loops: CDR1 SQVTM, CDR2 ANQGSEA. The CDR3 is 11 residues long, ends included. CDR3 sequence: CSVVGQGAGFF.

The chain links TRBV30 to TRBJ1-1; D may be TRBD1 (5 bases). This CDR3 has 13 residues. V lost 7 bases and J 2 bases, leaving 14 bases between the germline ends. The germline V gene encodes CDR1 GTSNPN and CDR2 SVGIG (reference sequence). CDR3 coding DNA: TGTGCCTTCACCAAGACAGAAAACACTGAAGCTTTCTTT. Translation gives CAFTKTENTEAFF.

This clone was counted a few times. The V call is TRBV7-8, the J call TRBJ2-1; 9 nucleotides agree with TRBD2. V shed 5 bases and J 5 bases; nucleotides not matched to a gene: 13. The germline V gene has CDR1 SGHVS and CDR2 FQNEAQ. CDR3 length: 17 residues. CDR3 nucleotides: TGTGCCAGCAGCCCGACCGCCCTAGCGGGGTTCAACAATGAGCAGTTCTTC. It specifies CASSPTALAGFNNEQFF.

CDR3 sequence (DNA): TGTGCCAGCAGCGTAGTTACAGGGGGCACCGGGGAGCTGTTTTTT. Its protein product is CASSVVTGGTGELFF. The genes are TRBV9 and TRBJ2-2; 8 bases agree with TRBD1. After removal of 0 bases from V and 4 bases from J, the junction contained 2 bases not matched to a gene. Germline lookup yields CDR1 SGDLS and CDR2 YYNGEE. The CDR3 contains 15 residues. The variable domain in full, with the rest retrieved from reference TRBV9 and TRBJ2-2, is DSGVTQTPKHLITATGQRVTLRCSPRSGDLSVYWYQQSLDQGLQFLIQYYNGEERAKGNILERFSAQQFPDLHSELNLSSLELGDSALYFCASSVVTGGTGELFFGEGSRLTVL.

The chain is built from TRBV29-1 and TRBJ1-6, with TRBD1 as a possible D gene (6 bases). The CDR3 is 15 residues long. Germline lookup yields CDR1 SQVTM and CDR2 ANQGSEA. Trimming stripped 6 bases from V and 1 base from J, with 13 bases between. CDR3 bases: TGCAGCGTGATAGAACAGGGTTCCTATAATTCACCCCTCCACTTT. Translation gives CSVIEQGSYNSPLHF.

Only a few counts were recorded for this clone. The gene calls are TRBV2 and TRBJ1-6; D gene ambiguous. Germline V gives CDR1 SNHLY, CDR2 FYNNEI. V shed 10 bases and J shed 0 bases, with 7 bases lying between them. The CDR3 is made up of 13 amino acids. CDR3 sequence: CATSSSYNSPLHF. The CDR3 DNA reads TGTGCCACCTCTAGCTCCTATAATTCACCCCTCCACTTT.

This rearrangement joins TRBV28 to TRBJ2-7; tentative D call: TRBD1 (6 bases). This CDR3 contains 15 residues. Trimming stripped 7 bases from V and 0 bases from J, with 16 bases between. CDR1 and CDR2 (germline): MDHEN, SYDVKM. This CDR3 is CASNSGVAGSYEQYV. CDR3 bases: TGTGCCAGCAATTCAGGGGTGGCGGGCTCCTACGAGCAGTACGTC.

The chain combines TRBV11-3 with TRBJ2-1; D not certain. Trimming stripped 0 bases from V and 0 bases from J, with 6 bases between. The germline V gene encodes CDR1 SGHNT and CDR2 YENEEA. The CDR3 consists of 15 residues. The CDR3 sequence: CASSLEAGSYNEQFF. As DNA, the CDR3 is TGTGCCAGCAGCTTAGAGGCAGGCTCCTACAATGAGCAGTTCTTC.

This chain links TRBV19 with TRBJ1-6; 8 bases fit TRBD1. The germline V gene encodes CDR1 LNHDA and CDR2 SQIVND (reference sequence). The V segment lost 7 bases and the J segment 8 bases; nucleotides outside the gene matches: 7. This CDR3 has 14 amino acids. The CDR3 spells CASKGRTGYSPLHF. The CDR3, as DNA: TGTGCCAGTAAGGGCAGGACAGGGTATTCACCCCTCCACTTT.

The chain links TRBV6-5 to TRBJ1-1; D remains ambiguous. Germline CDR1 MNHEY, CDR2 SVGAGI. The V end was cut by 0 bases, the J end by 3 bases, with 8 bases between. The CDR3 has 14 residues. The CDR3 loop reads CASSYSIGDTEAFF. The CDR3 DNA follows: TGTGCCAGCAGTTACTCCATCGGAGACACTGAAGCTTTCTTT.

The chain has TRBV5-1 and TRBJ1-2; D gene uncertain. This CDR3 contains 13 residues. Trimming stripped 1 base from V and 6 bases from J, with 10 bases between. Germline CDR1 SGHRS, CDR2 YFSETQ. CDR3 region: CASSLPSGNGYTF. The CDR3, as DNA: TGCGCCAGCAGCTTGCCCTCCGGGAATGGCTACACCTTC.

Worth noting for this clone: One end of the junction varies from germline; a read error may be responsible. This sample also contains other DNA sequences that code for the same CDR3. The J gene is TRBJ1-2, the V gene TRBV5-4, with a weak D call TRBD1 (5 bases). Germline CDR1 reads SGHNT; CDR2 reads YYREEE (reference sequence). This CDR3 is built from 15 residues. This chain's CDR3 is CASSPMDTVPYGYTF. DNA of the CDR3: TGTGCCAGCAGCCCCATGGACACGGTCCCCTATGGCTATACCTTC.

V gene TRBV6-5 combines with J gene TRBJ1-2; TRBD1 agrees at 9 bases. Germline V CDR1 and CDR2: MNHEY, SVGAGI. The J segment lost 4 bases and the V segment lost 6 bases, leaving 9 bases of the junction unmatched. The CDR3 contains 15 residues. The CDR3 loop is CASRVEDRGIYGYTF. The DNA of the CDR3 is TGTGCCAGCAGGGTGGAGGACAGGGGAATCTATGGCTACACCTTC.

This clone has a handful of counts. DNA for the CDR3: TGTGCCAGTAGAGCGGGGGAGACTGAAGCTTTCTTT. This sequence encodes CASRAGETEAFF. The genes are TRBV19 and TRBJ1-1; maybe TRBD1 (5 bases). From germline, CDR1 is LNHDA and CDR2 SQIVND (reference sequence). The CDR3 length is 12 residues. Trimming cost V 6 bases and J 5 bases, with 10 bases left between them.

J is TRBJ2-3 and V is TRBV11-3; 9 bases line up with TRBD1. V was pared by 2 bases and J by 5 bases, with 2 bases of the junction left unmatched. The CDR3 contains 14 residues. CDR1 and CDR2 from the germline V gene are SGHNT and YENEEA. The CDR3 protein is CASSLKGQGDTQYF. In DNA, the CDR3 is TGTGCCAGCAGCTTAAAGGGACAGGGAGATACGCAGTATTTT.